This TCR beta chain derives from a study of beta chain features in type 1 diabetes (dated by TCRdb to the late 2010s). With respect to the entire study: Patients and healthy donors did not differ in mean age, gender distribution, total cell number or subset yield. Across all samples, approximately 100 million sorted cells were examined, and cell number per subset correlated strongly with RNA yield. The study compared TCRB repertoires of sorted circulating CD4+ T cell subsets between recently diagnosed type 1 diabetes patients and matched healthy donors. Regulatory and stem cell-like memory subsets were isolated from only 8 patients and about eight healthy donors, whereas naive and central memory subsets came from all 28 donors. Study-level results and caveats: Because cDNA was sequenced instead of genomic DNA, activated cells with high expression could be over-represented, although the groups did not differ in activation or CD3 levels. Type 1 diabetes patients showed a moderate but significant shortening of TCRB CDR3 length in all four CD4+ subsets. Naive, central memory and regulatory TCRB repertoires appeared to be more similar among patients than among healthy donors. Only small numbers of individuals were included in the HLA sub-analyses, which left unresolved whether HLA type had any influence on TCRB rearrangement. Shorter templates might be favored by PCR, yet because patient and control samples were amplified and corrected together, any such skew would affect both groups equally. At VDJ recombination sites, patients with type 1 diabetes made fewer insertions and deleted more nucleotides, a pattern implying thymic rearrangement abnormalities.

From each donor, a single peripheral blood sample of around 120 mL on average was drawn into heparinised tubes. Using a panel that included CD45RO, CCR7, CD25, CD127, CD95 and CD27, naive, central memory, regulatory and stem cell-like memory CD4+ T cells were sorted on a BD FACSAria II. A purity above 98% was achieved for all sorted populations. PBMCs were isolated right away by Lymphoprep density gradient centrifugation and were stained directly, without culture. To minimize batch effects, samples were stained and sorted in pairs, one healthy donor with one patient per experiment. The entire isolated RNA was reverse transcribed using the High Capacity cDNA Reverse Transcription Kit, and thus expressed TCRB transcripts were sequenced. Deep immunoSEQ sequencing was applied to naive, central memory and regulatory T cell samples, giving an average of roughly 3.5 million total reads per sample. Sorted cells were lysed in RLT buffer, and RNA was extracted using DNase-treated RNeasy Micro or Mini kits according to cell number. Each cell subset was processed separately to prevent cross-contamination, with patient and healthy donor samples processed together. The immunoSEQ multiplex PCR was used to amplify TCRB sequences from cDNA, yielding 87-bp fragments that span the CDR3 region. Sequencing of the amplicons was performed on the Illumina HiSeq platform. In the source study's methods: Synthetic template baselines were used to correct PCR bias computationally, reads within Hamming distance 2 were collapsed, and singletons that could not be merged were discarded. Reads were aligned against IMGT to assign V, D and J genes, CDR3 length and insertions or deletions at six rearrangement sites. Clonotype counts were normalized to sorted cell number within each subset before computing true diversity and Gini coefficients with the tcR R package. The overlap coefficient, calculated on TCRB nucleotide sequences, was used to quantify repertoire sharing. As a proxy for the pre-selection repertoire, out-of-frame TCRB sequences from naive cells were analyzed. TCRdb carries this immuneACCESS record with in-frame sequences only. Its versions omit some clonotypes, under half of them owing to an unresolved V gene in the studies checked, with the rest unexplained. That table furnishes V, J and clone size, whereas the DNA furnished D and trimming. A total of 900,000 or so clones appear in this sample, roughly a sixth of them only once. The ten top clones hold 0.023% of the sample.

Reading the germline V gene (reference sequence) gives CDR1 SEHNR and CDR2 FQNEAQ. V is reduced by 3 bases and J by 4 bases, leaving a spacing of 9 bases between them. From the cysteine up to the phenylalanine, the CDR3 has a length of 13 residues. Only the CDR3 portion is preserved as DNA: 39 bases, with reading frame beginning at the first base. This clone has only a few counts. Its antigen remains unidentified. Qualities for individual bases were not recorded, and no much larger clone is one base off. The chain employs TRBV7-9 and TRBJ1-1; the D gene cannot be resolved reliably. Sequencing was performed on naive CD4+ T cells from blood. The cell subset or site label, as the study defines it: true naive CD4+ T cells. The sequence came from a woman between 18 and 30 years old in good health. CDR3 reads: CASSFSGPTEAFF. The DNA is TGTGCCAGCAGCTTCTCCGGGCCCACTGAAGCTTTCTTT.